The 16 T cell receptor beta chains in this list originate from one sample, sequenced in a study of STAT3 mutations in large granular lymphocyte leukemia. General observations from the study: Every T-LGLL patient had at least one immunodominant TCRbeta clonotype.

Which antigens these TCRs recognize remains unknown. The repertoire was sequenced with immunoSEQ multiplex PCR; TCRdb's copy has only in-frame clones and lacks some. Among under 15,000 clones listed, about 88% were seen once. The sample taken for sequencing was peripheral blood mononuclear cells. These receptors were obtained from a man aged 40-55 years with T-cell large granular lymphocyte leukemia. Some clones in this sample may be carry-over from other donors' samples.

The J gene is TRBJ2-5, the V gene TRBV7-2; 7 nucleotides match TRBD1. CDR1 is SGHTA and CDR2 is FQGNSA in the germline V gene. The CDR3 is 16 amino acids. Unmatched junction bases numbered 10, after V lost 1 base and J lost 5 bases. This CDR3 reads CASSLVAQGVGETQYF. The CDR3 DNA is TGTGCCAGCAGCTTAGTAGCCCAGGGGGTTGGGGAGACCCAGTACTTC. Together with reference TRBV7-2 and TRBJ2-5, the CDR3 gives the full variable domain: GAGVSQSPSNKVTEKGKDVELRCDPISGHTALYWYRQSLGQGLEFLIYFQGNSAPDKSGLPSDRFSAERTGGSVSTLTIQRTQQEDSAVYLCASSLVAQGVGETQYFGPGTRLLVL.

The rearrangement links TRBV18 to TRBJ2-7; perhaps TRBD2 as D (6 bases). Trimming pared 3 bases from V and 4 bases from J, leaving 13 bases between. CDR3 length: 14 residues. Germline CDR1 KGHSH, CDR2 LQKENI. The CDR3: CASSPRAGIYEQYF. The DNA for the CDR3 is TGTGCCAGCTCACCCAGGGCGGGGATATACGAGCAGTACTTC.

V usage is TRBV19 and J usage is TRBJ1-5; D not resolved. The CDR3 contains 15 residues. The germline gives CDR1 LNHDA, CDR2 SQIVND (reference sequence). Trimming shortened V by 4 bases and J by 5 bases, and 15 bases separated the two germline ends. The CDR3 nucleotides are TGTGCCAGTAGTAAGGTCGGAACACAAGATCAGCCCCAGCATTTT. Amino acids: CASSKVGTQDQPQHF. The variable domain in full, with the rest retrieved from reference TRBV19 and TRBJ1-5, is DGGITQSPKYLFRKEGQNVTLSCEQNLNHDAMYWYRQDPGQGLRLIYYSQIVNDFQKGDIAEGYSVSREKKESFPLTVTSAQKNPTAFYLCASSKVGTQDQPQHFGDGTRLSIL.

This chain connects TRBV6-6 to TRBJ1-2, with unresolved D. Between the trimmed V and J ends, which lost 2 bases and 5 bases, there was a span of 12 bases. Germline CDR1 reads MNHNY; CDR2 reads SVGAGI (reference sequence). There are 14 residues in the CDR3. CDR3 loop: CASSYRWVRYGYTF. The CDR3 DNA reads as TGTGCCAGCAGTTACCGTTGGGTGCGGTATGGCTACACCTTC.

V and J are TRBV11-2 and TRBJ2-1, with 8 bases identical to TRBD2. The CDR3 is 15 residues long. After removal of 3 bases from V and 9 bases from J, the junction contained 10 bases not matched to a gene. CDR1 is SGHAT and CDR2 is FQNNGV in the germline V gene. Here the CDR3 DNA reads TGTGCCAGCAGCTTTGGCCGGCGGGGGGCCTCTGAGCAGTTCTTC. Protein: CASSFGRRGASEQFF.

The gene calls are TRBV18 and TRBJ2-7; 10 bases agree with TRBD1. V shed 3 bases and J 3 bases; nucleotides not matched to a gene: 2. Germline values: CDR1 KGHSH, CDR2 LQKENI. This CDR3 is 14 amino acids long. The CDR3 DNA reads TGTGCCAGCTCACCGGGGACAGGGGACTACGAGCAGTACTTC. Its protein product is CASSPGTGDYEQYF.

This chain joins TRBV7-2 and TRBJ2-4; TRBD1 matches at 9 bases. Germline values: CDR1 SGHTA, CDR2 FQGNSA. The CDR3 runs 17 residues. The trim removed 0 bases at V and 1 base at J, leaving 4 bases unmatched. Here the CDR3 DNA reads TGTGCCAGCAGCTTAGCGCTTGGACAGGGGGCCAAAAACATTCAGTACTTC. Translated: CASSLALGQGAKNIQYF.

This clone was seen a few times. One end of the junction is discordant with germline, which a read error may explain. The CDR3 DNA is TGTGCCAGCGGCTTGGACACTGAAGCTTTCTTT. It encodes CASGLDTEAFF. The genes are TRBV7-2 and TRBJ1-1; D is undetermined. CDR1 and CDR2 (germline): SGHTA, FQGNSA. CDR3 length equals 11 residues.

The CDR3 here is CASSVAQDGYTF. Written as DNA, the CDR3 is TGTGCCAGCAGTGTCGCGCAGGATGGCTACACCTTC. The chain combines TRBV6-1 with TRBJ1-2, with D hard to call. The germline V gene has CDR1 MNHNS and CDR2 SASEGT. The CDR3 runs to 12 residues. Trimming removed 4 bases at V and 6 bases at J, with 9 bases between.

There are a few counts of this clone. This sequence joins TRBV7-2 and TRBJ1-2; 8 bases map to TRBD1. This CDR3 comprises 15 residues. V lost 5 bases and J lost 7; bases outside the gene matches: 12. CDR1 is SGHTA, CDR2 FQGNSA, per germline. The CDR3 DNA follows: TGTGCCAGCAGCCCCCCTTTGGGACAGGCAATTGGCTACACCTTC. It yields the protein CASSPPLGQAIGYTF.

The chain combines TRBV11-2 with TRBJ1-4; no clear D. Germline V CDR1 and CDR2: SGHAT, FQNNGV. The CDR3 extends over 15 amino acids. V was trimmed by 5 bases and J by 0 bases, leaving 10 bases between them. CDR3 in amino acids: CASSRQAATNEKLFF. DNA of the CDR3: TGTGCCAGCAGCCGGCAGGCTGCAACTAATGAAAAACTGTTTTTT.

This clone was detected once. The V call is TRBV13, the J call TRBJ1-1; TRBD1 agrees at 12 bases. CDR3 length: 17 residues. After removal of 5 bases from V and 0 bases from J, the junction contained 7 bases not matched to a gene. Germline loops: CDR1 PRHDT, CDR2 FYEKMQ (reference sequence). This CDR3 reads CASSPGDRGLLNTEAFF. Here the CDR3 DNA reads TGTGCCAGCAGCCCTGGGGACAGGGGGCTCCTGAACACTGAAGCTTTCTTT. Looking up the rest from reference TRBV13 and TRBJ1-1 gives the full variable domain: AAGVIQSPRHLIKEKRETATLKCYPIPRHDTVYWYQQGPGQDPQFLISFYEKMQSDKGSIPDRFSAQQFSDYHSELNMSSLELGDSALYFCASSPGDRGLLNTEAFFGQGTRLTVV.

The V call is TRBV5-1, the J call TRBJ2-3; D is possibly TRBD1 or TRBD2 (5 bases each). The CDR3 contains 13 residues. Germline V CDR1 and CDR2: SGHRS, YFSETQ. Trimming removed 6 bases from V and 2 bases from J, with 10 bases in between. CDR3 loop: CASKTADTDTQYF. In nucleotides, the CDR3 is TGCGCCAGCAAGACAGCGGACACAGATACGCAGTATTTT. The full variable domain, with the rest looked up from reference TRBV5-1 and TRBJ2-3, is KAGVTQTPRYLIKTRGQQVTLSCSPISGHRSVSWYQQTPGQGLQFLFEYFSETQRNKGNFPGRFSGRQFSNSRSEMNVSTLELGDSALYLCASKTADTDTQYFGPGTRLTVL.

The DNA for the CDR3 is TGTGCCAGCTCACCCCTACAGAGGATGAACACTGAAGCTTTCTTT. Its translation: CASSPLQRMNTEAFF. This chain connects TRBV18 to TRBJ1-1; D not resolved. CDR3 size: 15 residues. V lost 3 bases, J lost 0 bases, and 11 bases lay in between. The germline gives CDR1 KGHSH, CDR2 LQKENI.

CDR3 loop: CAWSRQGEETQYF. The CDR3, as DNA: TGTGCCTGGAGCAGACAGGGGGAAGAGACCCAGTACTTC. The chain uses TRBV30 and TRBJ2-5; 9 nucleotides agree with TRBD1. J lost 3 bases, V lost 3 bases, and 2 bases had no gene match. Germline V gives CDR1 GTSNPN, CDR2 SVGIG (reference sequence). The CDR3 runs 13 residues.

The rearrangement uses TRBV5-5 and TRBJ1-6; maybe TRBD1 (5 bases). This CDR3 spans 17 amino acids. V was trimmed by 2 bases and J by 1 base, leaving 13 bases between them. CDR1 is SGHKS, CDR2 YYEKEE, per germline (reference sequence). CDR3 coding DNA: TGTGCCAGCAGCTTCAGGGTGAGGTGGTCCTATAATTCACCCCTCCACTTT. It yields the protein CASSFRVRWSYNSPLHF.